A single sample gave rise to the 9 T cell receptor beta chains below, sequenced in a study of response to subunit inactivated influenza vaccine. TCRdb redid the calling of the RT-PCR reads with MiXCR, one entry per CDR3 protein. The sample contains approximately 730,000 distinct CDR3 sequences, approximately 13% of which appear only once. Sample: PBMCs from blood, taken 14 days before vaccination. These receptors were taken from a man between 50 and 59 years old who received an inactivated influenza vaccine.

The gene calls are TRBV9 and TRBJ1-1, with TRBD1 matching 7 bases. This CDR3 comprises 15 residues. Germline values: CDR1 SGDLS, CDR2 YYNGEE. V was pared by 3 bases and J by 1 base, with 6 bases of the junction left unmatched. For the CDR3, the DNA is TGTGCCAGCAGCGGAGACAGGGCGGGGAACACTGAAGCTTTCTTT. It specifies CASSGDRAGNTEAFF.

This clonotype was recorded many times. The chain couples TRBV27 to TRBJ2-5, with TRBD2 matching 10 bases. The V gene end was trimmed by 9 bases and the J gene end by 5 bases; junction bases not matched to a gene: 9. Germline assignment: CDR1 MNHEY and CDR2 SMNVEV (reference sequence). This CDR3 comprises 14 residues. CDR3 in DNA: TGTGCCAGTTCTGGGCTAGCGGGGGTTGAGACCCAGTACTTC. It yields the protein CASSGLAGVETQYF.

The genes are TRBV29-1 and TRBJ2-5; a possible D gene is TRBD2 (5 bases). Trimming removed 2 bases at V and 6 bases at J, with 13 bases between. The CDR3 runs 13 residues. CDR1 is SQVTM and CDR2 is ANQGSEA in the germline V gene. This chain's CDR3 is CSVEIALGKTQYF. The CDR3 coding sequence is TGCAGCGTTGAAATAGCGCTGGGGAAGACCCAGTACTTC.

This clonotype has only a few counts. The V gene is TRBV5-1, the J gene TRBJ1-6; D perhaps matches TRBD1 (5 bases). The germline V gene encodes CDR1 SGHRS and CDR2 YFSETQ. V gave up 0 bases and J gave up 7 bases, with 11 bases separating them. The CDR3 is 15 residues long. In nucleotides, the CDR3 is TGCGCCAGCAGCTTGGGGGCAGGGAAAAATTCACCCCTCCACTTT. Translated, it gives CASSLGAGKNSPLHF.

This clonotype came up many times. This rearrangement joins TRBV6-2 or TRBV6-3 to TRBJ1-5; D ambiguous. Trimming removed 3 bases at V and 0 bases at J, with 6 bases between. Germline CDR1 is MNHEY and CDR2 is SVGEGT. The CDR3 length is 14 residues. CDR3 in DNA: TGTGCCAGCAGTTATGGTTATAGCAATCAGCCCCAGCATTTT. This translates into CASSYGYSNQPQHF.

This clonotype appeared a few times. The J gene is TRBJ1-1, the V gene TRBV5-1; 10 positions match TRBD1. V was clipped by 4 bases and J by 2 bases; unmatched bases: 8. Looked up from germline, CDR1 is SGHRS and CDR2 is YFSETQ. There are 16 residues in the CDR3. Here the CDR3 reads CASSRTGGLTNTEAFF. CDR3 nucleotides: TGCGCCAGCAGCCGGACAGGGGGTTTAACCAACACTGAAGCTTTCTTT.

This clonotype was recorded many times. This rearrangement joins TRBV18 to TRBJ2-1; D not certain. The CDR3 runs to 11 residues. V dropped 8 bases and J dropped 8 bases, with 10 bases sitting between them. Germline CDR1 KGHSH, CDR2 LQKENI. CDR3 coding DNA: TGTGCCAGCACCACGGGCTATGAGCAGTTCTTC. This codes for CASTTGYEQFF.

This chain links TRBV5-1 with TRBJ1-2; D remains ambiguous. In germline, CDR1 is SGHRS, CDR2 YFSETQ. Trimming took 3 bases from V and 4 from J, leaving 10 bases between them. The CDR3 has 13 amino acids. The CDR3 nucleotides are TGCGCCAGCAGCTGGGAGAATGGCTATGGCTACACCTTC. Translated, it gives CASSWENGYGYTF.

The chain has TRBV20-1 and TRBJ2-7; D may be TRBD1 (6 bases). CDR1 is DFQATT, CDR2 SNEGSKA, per germline (reference sequence). Between the trimmed V and J ends, which lost 1 base and 2 bases, there was a span of 12 bases. The CDR3 has 14 amino acids. The CDR3 here is CSARGDRRPYEQYF. CDR3 nucleotide sequence: TGCAGTGCTAGAGGAGACAGGCGCCCCTACGAGCAGTACTTC.